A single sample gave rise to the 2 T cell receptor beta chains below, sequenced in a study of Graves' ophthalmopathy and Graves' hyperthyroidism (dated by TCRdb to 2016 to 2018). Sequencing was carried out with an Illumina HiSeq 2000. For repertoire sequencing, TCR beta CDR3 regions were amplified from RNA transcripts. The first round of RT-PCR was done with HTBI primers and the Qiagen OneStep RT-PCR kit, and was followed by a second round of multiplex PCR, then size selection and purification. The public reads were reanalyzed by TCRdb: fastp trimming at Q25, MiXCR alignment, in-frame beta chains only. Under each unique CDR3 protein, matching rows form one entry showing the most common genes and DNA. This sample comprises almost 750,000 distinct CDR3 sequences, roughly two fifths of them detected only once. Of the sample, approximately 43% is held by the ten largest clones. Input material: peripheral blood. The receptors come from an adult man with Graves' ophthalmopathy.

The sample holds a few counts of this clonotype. The CDR3 spells CASSFVLANTGELFF. The CDR3 nucleotides read TGTGCCAGCAGTTTTGTACTAGCTAACACCGGGGAGCTGTTTTTT. This chain joins TRBV25-1 and TRBJ2-2, with D perhaps matching TRBD2 (6 bases). V was clipped by 5 bases and J by 2 bases, with 12 bases between them. The CDR3 contains 15 residues. Per the germline V gene, CDR1 is MGHDK and CDR2 is SYGVNS.

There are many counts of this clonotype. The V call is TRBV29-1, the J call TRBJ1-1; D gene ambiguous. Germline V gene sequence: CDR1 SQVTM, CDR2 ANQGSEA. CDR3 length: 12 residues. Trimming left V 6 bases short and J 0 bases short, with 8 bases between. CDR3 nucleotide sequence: TGCAGCGTCGCGGCGGTGAACACTGAAGCTTTCTTT. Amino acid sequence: CSVAAVNTEAFF.